These T cell receptor beta chains were read from a single sample in a study of early T cells in non-severe SARS-CoV-2 infection. TCRdb re-analysed the 5' RACE reads in MiXCR, keeping a single row per CDR3 protein. This sample has around 55,000 distinct CDR3 sequences, with about 7.1% found just once. Material: whole blood, obtained at baseline. The origin of the receptors is an adult who was a healthcare worker with PCR-confirmed SARS-CoV-2 infection or an uninfected control (not recorded which). Both conserved end residues are part of each CDR3. The D gene is left open where the match is weak. The listing skips clone size in some rows; elsewhere it reads once, few, many or a size class.

j_call	clone_size	v_call	cdr3_length	d_call	cdr3_nt	cdr3_aa
TRBJ1-3	many	TRBV5-1	14	-	TGCGCCAGCAGGGGGGTAGACTCTGGAAACACCATATATTTT	CASRGVDSGNTIYF
TRBJ1-1	many	TRBV29-1	14	-	TGCAGCGTGATATCAGGGGATATGAACACTGAAGCTTTCTTT	CSVISGDMNTEAFF
TRBJ2-1	many	TRBV20-1	14	-	TGCAGTGCCCCGCTGAGTGTACGCTACAATGAGCAGTTCTTC	CSAPLSVRYNEQFF
TRBJ2-3	many	TRBV12-3/TRBV12-4	18	TRBD2	TGTGCCAGCAGTACACGTAGGACTAGCGGGGGCATCACAGATACGCAGTATTTT	CASSTRRTSGGITDTQYF
TRBJ1-4	few	TRBV29-1	13	TRBD1	TGCAGCGCGCCAGGGGGAAAAAATGAAAAACTGTTTTTT	CSAPGGKNEKLFF
TRBJ2-3	-	TRBV19	14	-	TGTGCCAGTAGCAGACAGTTGTTTACAGATACGCAGTATTTT	CASSRQLFTDTQYF
TRBJ2-7	few	TRBV20-1	11	-	TGCAGTGCCCTCAGTAACTACGAGCAGTACTTC	CSALSNYEQYF
TRBJ1-3	many	TRBV4-3	16	-	TGCGCCAGCAGCCAAGCCGCTACGGGCTCTGGAAACACCATATATTTT	CASSQAATGSGNTIYF
TRBJ1-1	-	TRBV18	13	-	TGTGCCAGCTCACCACTAGGGAGGACTGAAGCTTTCTTT	CASSPLGRTEAFF
TRBJ2-3	many	TRBV28	17	TRBD2	TGTGCCAGCAGTTTAAGGTTGTCTAGCGGGGCCACAGATACGCAGTATTTT	CASSLRLSSGATDTQYF
TRBJ2-7	-	TRBV18	11	-	TGTGCCAGCTCGCCAGGGTCCGAGCAGTACTTC	CASSPGSEQYF
TRBJ2-4	few	TRBV28	13	-	TGTGCCAGCAGTTCCAGAACCCATCACATTCAGTACTTC	CASSSRTHHIQYF
TRBJ2-7	-	TRBV6-2/TRBV6-3	14	-	TGTGCCAGCAGTTATGCAGGGAGGTCCTACGAGCAGTACTTC	CASSYAGRSYEQYF